Presented here are 19 T cell receptor beta chains from one specimen sequenced in a study of sequential checkpoint blockade in melanoma. Treatment noted: randomized to nivolumab then ipilimumab (arm A) or the reverse (arm B). Profiled with immunoSEQ multiplex PCR; TCRdb holds only in-frame clones, not every one. Among tens of thousands of clones, around 70% were seen once, and the ten largest hold 19%. Sequencing was performed on CD8+ T cells sorted from blood (inferred from file names), taken from a patient given nivolumab and ipilimumab in sequence. The receptors stem from a human donor with melanoma.

This chain links TRBV15 with TRBJ2-3; TRBD1 matches at 8 bases. This CDR3 is 16 amino acids long. Trimming took 5 bases from V and 7 from J; bases not matched to a gene: 14. CDR1 and CDR2 (germline): LNHNV, YYDKDF (reference sequence). The CDR3 DNA reads TGTGCCACCAGCCGACCGACAGGGGATGAAGTACATACGCAGTATTTT. It yields the protein CATSRPTGDEVHTQYF.

This chain uses TRBV27 with TRBJ1-1, with unresolved D. Germline values: CDR1 MNHEY, CDR2 SMNVEV (reference sequence). Trimming stripped 8 bases from V and 5 bases from J, with 12 bases between. The CDR3 runs 12 residues. This CDR3 reads CASSQPGTEAFF. Written as DNA, the CDR3 is TGTGCCAGCTCCCAACCGGGGACTGAAGCTTTCTTT.

This chain joins TRBV2 and TRBJ1-2, with 11 bases aligning to TRBD1. V trimming: 4 bases; J trimming: 4 bases; junction bases outside the gene matches: 2. CDR3 size: 14 residues. Germline V gives CDR1 SNHLY, CDR2 FYNNEI. The CDR3 sequence: CASSGTGGSYGYTF. The CDR3 DNA sequence: TGTGCCAGCAGTGGGACAGGGGGCTCCTATGGCTACACCTTC.

CDR3 protein: CASSPRTISRFF. In nucleotides, the CDR3 is TGTGCCAGCAGCCCAAGGACTATCTCAAGGTTCTTC. This chain links TRBV7-3 with TRBJ2-1, with D possibly matching TRBD2 (6 bases). V lost 5 bases and J 15 bases, leaving 17 bases between the germline ends. CDR1 and CDR2 (germline): SGHTA, FQGTGA. The CDR3 spans 12 residues. The full variable domain, completed using reference TRBV7-3 and TRBJ2-1, is GAGVSQTPSNKVTEKGKYVELRCDPISGHTALYWYRQSLGQGPEFLIYFQGTGAADDSGLPNDRFFAVRPEGSVSTLKIQRTERGDSAVYLCASSPRTISRFFGPGTRLTVL.

The gene calls are TRBV19 and TRBJ2-1; 9 bases match TRBD1. This CDR3 spans 12 amino acids. Per the germline V gene, CDR1 is LNHDA and CDR2 is SQIVND (reference sequence). V shed 10 bases and J 9 bases; nucleotides not matched to a gene: 7. CDR3 sequence (DNA): TGTGCCATTAACACAGGGGGCGGTGAGCAGTTCTTC. It translates to CAINTGGGEQFF.

The rearrangement joins TRBV4-2 to TRBJ1-5; D possibly corresponds to TRBD1 (5 bases). V lost 4 bases and J lost 0, with 13 bases in between. CDR1 and CDR2 (germline): LGHNA, YNFKEQ. The CDR3 contains 16 residues. The CDR3: CASSPGGTNSNQPQHF. The CDR3 DNA reads as TGTGCCAGCAGCCCGGGGGGGACGAATAGCAATCAGCCCCAGCATTTT.

In DNA, the CDR3 is TGTGCCACCAGCAGAGATCTGACACCGGGGGGCTACACCTTC. It codes for CATSRDLTPGGYTF. The chain has TRBV15 and TRBJ1-2, with no clear D. The germline V gene encodes CDR1 LNHNV and CDR2 YYDKDF (reference sequence). CDR3 length: 14 residues. V lost 0 bases and J 8 bases, leaving 13 bases between the germline ends.

This rearrangement joins TRBV2 to TRBJ2-4; D possibly corresponds to TRBD2 (5 bases). CDR1 is SNHLY, CDR2 FYNNEI, per germline. The CDR3 contains 13 residues. With 10 bases removed from V and 1 base from J, the gap between germline ends came to 11 bases. CDR3 sequence: CATVDFAKNIQYF. DNA of the CDR3: TGTGCCACCGTGGACTTCGCCAAAAACATTCAGTACTTC.

This sequence joins TRBV4-1 and TRBJ1-5, with 10 bases aligning to TRBD1. V was pared by 6 bases and J by 5 bases, with 7 bases of the junction left unmatched. The CDR3 runs to 15 residues. Germline values: CDR1 MGHRA, CDR2 YSYEKL. CDR3 residues: CASRAGTGVYQPQHF. The CDR3 nucleotides are TGCGCCAGCAGGGCCGGGACAGGGGTATATCAGCCCCAGCATTTT.

This clone was observed a few times. Here the CDR3 DNA reads TGTGCCAGCCAGGACAGGGGGCTTAGCTATGGCTACACCTTC. It translates to CASQDRGLSYGYTF. The rearrangement joins TRBV6-5 to TRBJ1-2; 11 bases are a match to TRBD1. CDR1 and CDR2 from the germline V gene are MNHEY and SVGAGI. With 8 bases clipped from V and 4 bases from J, the junction kept 6 bases outside the gene matches. The length of the CDR3 is 14 residues.

The gene calls are TRBV13 and TRBJ2-5; a weak D match, TRBD2 (6 bases). V was pared by 3 bases and J by 5 bases, with 13 bases between. CDR1 is PRHDT, CDR2 FYEKMQ, per germline (reference sequence). The CDR3 length is 14 residues. The CDR3 DNA reads TGTGCCAGCAGCTTTTGGGGGGTGGACGAGACCCAGTACTTC. Translated: CASSFWGVDETQYF.

The V gene is TRBV28, the J gene TRBJ2-7; TRBD2 matches 8 bases. J lost 2 bases, V lost 2 bases, and 5 bases had no gene match. Per the germline V gene, CDR1 is MDHEN and CDR2 is SYDVKM. This CDR3 has 15 residues. The CDR3 loop is CASSLGRGAAYEQYV. The DNA for the CDR3 is TGTGCCAGCAGTTTAGGGCGGGGGGCCGCCTACGAGCAGTACGTC.

This clone occurred once. The genes are TRBV4-1 and TRBJ2-2; a possible D gene is TRBD2 (5 bases). Germline V CDR1 and CDR2: MGHRA, YSYEKL. This CDR3 comprises 14 residues. Trimming pared 4 bases from V and 1 base from J, leaving 7 bases between. The CDR3: CASSRGLNTGELFF. The CDR3 DNA is TGCGCCAGCAGCCGAGGACTGAACACCGGGGAGCTGTTTTTT.

This chain uses TRBV7-9 with TRBJ1-1; D is unclear. Per germline, CDR1 SEHNR and CDR2 FQNEAQ (reference sequence). There are 14 residues in the CDR3. V shed 5 bases and J shed 4 bases, with 14 bases lying between them. CDR3: CASSTSRLVTEAFF. In DNA, the CDR3 is TGTGCCAGCAGCACATCCAGACTCGTCACTGAAGCTTTCTTT.

This clone was counted between two and nine times. The J gene is TRBJ2-1, the V gene TRBV7-3; 8 bases fit TRBD2. V gave up 4 bases and J gave up 4 bases; unmatched junction bases: 6. The CDR3 length is 15 residues. Germline CDR1 SGHTA, CDR2 FQGTGA. The CDR3 DNA reads as TGTGCCAGCAGCTCTTGGCCTAGCGGGTACAATGAGCAGTTCTTC. The encoded protein is CASSSWPSGYNEQFF.

The chain uses TRBV4-2 and TRBJ1-1; D remains ambiguous. The CDR3 extends over 13 amino acids. Trimming left V 0 bases short and J 8 bases short, with 10 bases between. The germline V gene encodes CDR1 LGHNA and CDR2 YNFKEQ. Here the CDR3 DNA reads TGTGCCAGCAGCCAAGATCGGGCGGGGGAAGCTTTCTTT. This sequence encodes CASSQDRAGEAFF.

This clone is classed as medium-sized (0.01 to 0.1%). The chain combines TRBV5-6 with TRBJ1-3; 7 nucleotides align to TRBD1. The CDR3 spans 16 residues. Germline trimming cut 4 bases from V and 4 bases from J; bases unmatched to any gene: 11. The germline CDR1 and CDR2 sequences are SGHDT and YYEEEE. CDR3 DNA sequence: TGTGCCAGCAGCGCCCCCGGGACAGAGATCGGAAACACCATATATTTT. This gives the protein CASSAPGTEIGNTIYF.

V gene TRBV5-1 combines with J gene TRBJ2-3; TRBD2 is a possible D gene (5 bases). The CDR3 sequence is 15 residues long. The germline V gene encodes CDR1 SGHRS and CDR2 YFSETQ. V was pared by 2 bases and J by 3 bases, with 13 bases between. CDR3 DNA: TGCGCCAGCAGCTTTTGGGGAGCTGGAACAGATACGCAGTATTTT. Its translation: CASSFWGAGTDTQYF.

The chain couples TRBV5-6 to TRBJ1-2; no reliable D call. Looked up from germline, CDR1 is SGHDT and CDR2 is YYEEEE. V was shortened by 2 bases and J by 4 bases, with 6 bases between the two germline ends. The CDR3 covers 12 residues. This chain's CDR3 is CASSFPGYGYTF. The CDR3 nucleotides are TGTGCCAGCAGCTTCCCGGGCTATGGCTACACCTTC. Based on the CDR3 plus reference TRBV5-6 and TRBJ1-2, the full variable domain is DAGVTQSPTHLIKTRGQQVTLRCSPKSGHDTVSWYQQALGQGPQFIFQYYEEEERQRGNFPDRFSGHQFPNYSSELNVNALLLGDSALYLCASSFPGYGYTFGSGTRLTVV.